This T cell receptor (beta chain) was documented in a study of post-analysis software for immune sequencing data. Study-level findings and limits: Patients had higher frequencies than controls of a few TRBV segments, including TRBV5-6, TRBV5-1 and TRBV20-1.

The CDR3 totals 22 residues. The V gene's germline CDR1 is SGHRS and CDR2 YFSETQ. V trimming: 0 bases; J trimming: 1 base; junction bases outside the gene matches: 17. Libraries were made from TCR beta cDNA, and they carried unique molecular identifiers. MiXCR, run by TCRdb on the PCR reads, gives a single entry per CDR3 protein. The table shows hundreds of thousands of distinct CDR3 sequences, with about 57% occurring only once. As concerns this clonotype: Its antigen is as yet unknown.

The sample taken for sequencing was blood. The sequence came from a girl under 18 with multiple sclerosis. The J gene is TRBJ2-1, the V gene TRBV5-1; 12 bases align to TRBD1. CDR3 in DNA: TGCGCCAGCAGCTTGGCCACGACGGCTGGGGACAGGGGGCGTGGGTCCTACAATGAGCAGTTCTTC. Residues: CASSLATTAGDRGRGSYNEQFF. Together with reference TRBV5-1 and TRBJ2-1, the CDR3 gives the full variable domain: KAGVTQTPRYLIKTRGQQVTLSCSPISGHRSVSWYQQTPGQGLQFLFEYFSETQRNKGNFPGRFSGRQFSNSRSEMNVSTLELGDSALYLCASSLATTAGDRGRGSYNEQFFGPGTRLTVL.